The 22 T cell receptor beta chains presented below share a single source sample, sequenced in a study of blood T cell repertoires in COVID-19. Sequencing used immunoSEQ multiplex PCR; TCRdb keeps in-frame clones, though not all of them. The table shows approximately 38,000 clones, with around 90% occurring only once. The source material was peripheral blood. These receptors were taken from a human donor in a cohort sampled during active COVID-19.

V gene TRBV15 combines with J gene TRBJ1-1; D may be TRBD1 (5 bases). The V end lost 7 bases, the J end lost 5 bases, and 14 bases lay between the germline ends. The V gene's germline CDR1 is LNHNV and CDR2 YYDKDF (reference sequence). This CDR3 region has 13 residues. The DNA of the CDR3 is TGTGCCACCAAGGTCAGGGAGGGTACTGAAGCTTTCTTT. This encodes CATKVREGTEAFF.

V gene TRBV30 combines with J gene TRBJ2-2, with 8 bases fitting TRBD2. After removal of 1 base from V and 6 bases from J, the junction contained 7 bases not matched to a gene. Looked up from germline, CDR1 is GTSNPN and CDR2 is SVGIG (reference sequence). The length of the CDR3 is 15 residues. CDR3 bases: TGTGCCTGGAGTGCGCTAGCGGGTTGGGCCGGGGAGCTGTTTTTT. Encoded protein: CAWSALAGWAGELFF. The full variable domain, its missing parts supplied by reference TRBV30 and TRBJ2-2, is SQTIHQWPATLVQPVGSPLSLECTVEGTSNPNLYWYRQAAGRGLQLLFYSVGIGQISSEVPQNLSASRPQDRQFILSSKKLLLSDSGFYLCAWSALAGWAGELFFGEGSRLTVL.

The chain is built from TRBV28 and TRBJ1-5; TRBD1 aligns across 11 bases. The ends lost 2 bases at V and 5 bases at J; junction bases unmatched: 8. Germline assignment: CDR1 MDHEN and CDR2 SYDVKM. The CDR3 length is 17 residues. The CDR3 nucleotides read TGTGCCAGCAGTTTACTGTTGGGACAGGGGGATTATCAGCCCCAGCATTTT. Translating gives CASSLLLGQGDYQPQHF.

The gene calls are TRBV5-6 and TRBJ1-3; TRBD1 matches at 8 bases. The germline V gene encodes CDR1 SGHDT and CDR2 YYEEEE. The CDR3 length is 16 residues. V was clipped by 4 bases and J by 2 bases; unmatched bases: 8. CDR3 nucleotide sequence: TGTGCCAGCAGCAGAGGGGACAGGAGAACTGGAAACACCATATATTTT. Encoded protein: CASSRGDRRTGNTIYF.

This clone appeared a few times. The chain has TRBV4-2 and TRBJ1-6; maybe TRBD1 (5 bases). The CDR3 spans 16 residues. CDR1 LGHNA and CDR2 YNFKEQ come from the germline V gene. V lost 1 base, J lost 4 bases, and 11 bases lay in between. The CDR3 nucleotides are TGTGCCAGCAGCCAAGCCTTACAGGCTTATAATTCACCCCTCCACTTT. It is translated as CASSQALQAYNSPLHF.

V usage is TRBV29-1 and J usage is TRBJ2-3; D may match TRBD1 or TRBD2 (7 bases each). The germline V gene has CDR1 SQVTM and CDR2 ANQGSEA. The CDR3 has 15 residues. Trimming took 7 bases from V and 0 from J, leaving 17 bases between them. The CDR3: CSAGGGTTSTDTQYF. Here the CDR3 DNA reads TGCAGCGCAGGGGGGGGGACCACTAGCACAGATACGCAGTATTTT.

V and J are TRBV19 and TRBJ2-5; 9 positions match TRBD1. Germline V gives CDR1 LNHDA, CDR2 SQIVND (reference sequence). J gave up 1 base and V 1 base, and 4 bases lay outside the gene matches. The CDR3 totals 16 residues. The DNA for the CDR3 is TGTGCCAGTAGTATAGTGGGGACAGGGACCCAAGAGACCCAGTACTTC. Protein sequence: CASSIVGTGTQETQYF.

The V and J genes are TRBV4-1 and TRBJ2-7, with 8 bases fitting TRBD2. The CDR3 runs to 16 residues. CDR1 is MGHRA and CDR2 is YSYEKL in the germline V gene. The V segment lost 4 bases and the J segment 5 bases; nucleotides outside the gene matches: 13. The CDR3 reads CASSPPGGGRVDEQYF. For the CDR3, the DNA is TGCGCCAGCAGCCCACCCGGCGGGGGGCGGGTTGACGAGCAGTACTTC.

This chain joins TRBV7-6 and TRBJ2-3, with D perhaps matching TRBD1 (6 bases). V was trimmed by 5 bases and J by 4 bases, leaving 19 bases between them. Germline V lookup: CDR1 SGHVS, CDR2 FNYEAQ. The CDR3 totals 16 residues. CDR3 in amino acids: CASSPPGLGGPDTQYF. The CDR3, as DNA: TGTGCCAGCAGCCCACCGGGTCTTGGGGGCCCAGATACGCAGTATTTT.

V usage is TRBV6-2 or TRBV6-3 and J usage is TRBJ2-3; TRBD2 matches 7 bases. The CDR3 contains 15 residues. Trimming cost V 2 bases and J 0 bases; bases outside gene matches: 2. Germline V lookup: CDR1 MNHEY, CDR2 SVGEGT. DNA for the CDR3: TGTGCCAGCAGTTACGATAGCGGGAGCACAGATACGCAGTATTTT. This codes for CASSYDSGSTDTQYF.

The chain has TRBV11-2 and TRBJ2-2, with 7 bases that match TRBD2. The junction had 10 bases not matched to a gene; V was cut back by 5 bases and J by 1 base. The CDR3 length is 17 residues. Germline CDR1 and CDR2: SGHAT and FQNNGV. CDR3 coding DNA: TGTGCCAGCAGCGTCCGTATTGCGGGAGAGAACACCGGGGAGCTGTTTTTT. The encoded protein is CASSVRIAGENTGELFF.

The table lists this clone with a few counts. V and J are TRBV3-1 (or the pseudogene TRBV3-2) and TRBJ1-6; D is ambiguous. The CDR3 extends over 13 amino acids. Trimming pared 5 bases from V and 14 bases from J, leaving 16 bases between. Germline V gene lookup returns CDR1 LGHDT and CDR2 YNNKEL (reference sequence). The CDR3 region is CASSAQVNSALHF. CDR3 nucleotide sequence: TGTGCCAGCAGCGCTCAGGTTAATTCCGCCCTCCACTTT.

Here the CDR3 DNA reads TGTGCCAGTAGTATCCACGACAGGGCCGATCAGCCCCAGCATTTT. It codes for CASSIHDRADQPQHF. J is TRBJ1-5 and V is TRBV19; the match to TRBD1 covers 7 bases. The CDR3 is 15 amino acids. CDR1 is LNHDA, CDR2 SQIVND, per germline (reference sequence). J lost 5 bases, V lost 3 bases, and 7 bases had no gene match.

This chain uses TRBV18 with TRBJ2-2; 14 bases agree with TRBD2. CDR3 length: 16 amino acids. The germline gives CDR1 KGHSH, CDR2 LQKENI. The V and J ends lost 5 bases and 6 bases, in that order; junction bases with no gene match: 5. The CDR3 region has the DNA TGTGCCAGCTCAAAGACTAGCGGGAGGGCCGCCGGGGAGCTGTTTTTT. Protein: CASSKTSGRAAGELFF.

This clone is a singleton in its sample. The rearrangement links TRBV6-5 to TRBJ2-7; D is uncertain. V was pared by 6 bases and J by 0 bases, with 12 bases between. Germline-derived CDR1 and CDR2 are MNHEY and SVGAGI. This CDR3 is 14 amino acids long. This CDR3 reads CASRGRFSSYEQYF. DNA for the CDR3: TGTGCCAGCAGAGGCAGGTTTAGCTCCTACGAGCAGTACTTC.

This rearrangement joins TRBV9 to TRBJ2-3; D remains ambiguous. The length of the CDR3 is 16 residues. The V and J ends lost 0 bases and 1 base respectively, with 12 bases between them. Germline CDR1 reads SGDLS; CDR2 reads YYNGEE. CDR3 nucleotides: TGTGCCAGCAGCGTAGAATCCTATGAGGGCACAGATACGCAGTATTTT. Encoded protein: CASSVESYEGTDTQYF.

The count of this clone is one. The V call is TRBV6-5, the J call TRBJ2-3; 10 nucleotides align to TRBD2. Germline V gene sequence: CDR1 MNHEY, CDR2 SVGAGI. CDR3 length: 15 amino acids. With 11 bases clipped from V and 10 bases from J, the junction kept 18 bases outside the gene matches. The CDR3 loop reads CAPSPPSGSGCAQYF. The CDR3 nucleotides are TGTGCCCCTTCTCCACCTAGCGGGAGTGGTTGCGCGCAGTATTTT.

The chain employs TRBV5-1 and TRBJ2-3, with 8 bases lining up with TRBD1. Germline-derived CDR1 and CDR2 are SGHRS and YFSETQ. This CDR3 spans 15 amino acids. The V and J ends lost 4 bases and 1 base, in that order; junction bases with no gene match: 5. CDR3 nucleotide sequence: TGCGCCAGCAGCCCCGGGACAGGACGCACAGATACGCAGTATTTT. Translating gives CASSPGTGRTDTQYF. Full variable domain (rest looked up from reference TRBV5-1 and TRBJ2-3): KAGVTQTPRYLIKTRGQQVTLSCSPISGHRSVSWYQQTPGQGLQFLFEYFSETQRNKGNFPGRFSGRQFSNSRSEMNVSTLELGDSALYLCASSPGTGRTDTQYFGPGTRLTVL.

The CDR3 is CASSSPGVGSYGYTF. The CDR3 region has the DNA TGTGCCAGCAGCTCCCCAGGGGTGGGATCCTATGGCTACACCTTC. This rearrangement joins TRBV7-9 to TRBJ1-2, with D possibly TRBD1 on 6 matching bases. With 4 bases removed from V and 4 bases from J, the gap between germline ends came to 16 bases. Germline-derived CDR1 and CDR2 are SEHNR and FQNEAQ (reference sequence). The CDR3 covers 15 residues.

V is TRBV28 and J is TRBJ1-2, with a weak D call TRBD1 (5 bases). V was trimmed by 0 bases and J by 9 bases, leaving 14 bases between them. CDR3 length: 14 amino acids. Germline V gene data show CDR1 as MDHEN and CDR2 as SYDVKM. CDR3 DNA: TGTGCCAGCAGTTTATGGGGGACTCCTACCAGCTACACCTTC. Residues: CASSLWGTPTSYTF.

V is TRBV28 and J is TRBJ2-3, with TRBD1 as a possible D gene (5 bases). Germline CDR1 is MDHEN and CDR2 is SYDVKM. The CDR3 is made up of 14 amino acids. The V and J ends lost 3 bases and 0 bases respectively, with 7 bases between them. In nucleotides, the CDR3 is TGTGCCAGCAGTTTCCAGGGTAGCACAGATACGCAGTATTTT. It is translated as CASSFQGSTDTQYF.

The count of this clone is one. V is TRBV9 and J is TRBJ1-2; 11 nucleotides line up with TRBD1. This CDR3 region has 16 residues. J was trimmed by 0 bases and V by 7 bases; bases with no gene match: 8. Germline V gives CDR1 SGDLS, CDR2 YYNGEE. Here the CDR3 reads CASQGTGGSANYGYTF. CDR3 in DNA: TGTGCCAGCCAAGGGACAGGGGGATCAGCTAACTATGGCTACACCTTC.